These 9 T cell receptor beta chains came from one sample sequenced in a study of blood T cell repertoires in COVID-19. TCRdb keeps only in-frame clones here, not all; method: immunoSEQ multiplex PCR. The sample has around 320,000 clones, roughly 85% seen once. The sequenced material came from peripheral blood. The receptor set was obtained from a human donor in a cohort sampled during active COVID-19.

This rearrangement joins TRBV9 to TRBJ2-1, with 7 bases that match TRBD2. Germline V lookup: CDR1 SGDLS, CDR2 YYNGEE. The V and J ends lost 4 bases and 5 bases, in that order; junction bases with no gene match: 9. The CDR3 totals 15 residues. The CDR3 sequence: CASSSPALADNEQFF. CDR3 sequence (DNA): TGTGCCAGCAGCTCCCCCGCGCTAGCGGACAATGAGCAGTTCTTC.

CDR3 sequence reads: CASSLTTPVAKNIQYF. Written as DNA, the CDR3 is TGCGCCAGCAGCCTAACGACACCCGTAGCCAAAAACATTCAGTACTTC. V is TRBV5-1 and J is TRBJ2-4; D gene uncertain. Germline CDR1 is SGHRS and CDR2 is YFSETQ. CDR3 length: 16 amino acids. V was trimmed by 4 bases and J by 0 bases, leaving 14 bases between them.

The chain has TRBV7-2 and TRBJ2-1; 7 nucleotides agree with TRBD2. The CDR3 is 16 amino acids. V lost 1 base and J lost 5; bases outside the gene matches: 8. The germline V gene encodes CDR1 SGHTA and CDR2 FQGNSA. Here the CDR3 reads CASSLGTSGANNEQFF. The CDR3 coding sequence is TGTGCCAGCAGCTTAGGTACCAGCGGGGCAAACAATGAGCAGTTCTTC.

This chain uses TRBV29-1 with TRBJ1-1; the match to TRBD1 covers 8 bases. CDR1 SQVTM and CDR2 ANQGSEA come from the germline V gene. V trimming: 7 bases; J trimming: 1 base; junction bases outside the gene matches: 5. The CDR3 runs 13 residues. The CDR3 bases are TGCAGCGATCAAGGACAGGGGAACACTGAAGCTTTCTTT. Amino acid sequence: CSDQGQGNTEAFF.

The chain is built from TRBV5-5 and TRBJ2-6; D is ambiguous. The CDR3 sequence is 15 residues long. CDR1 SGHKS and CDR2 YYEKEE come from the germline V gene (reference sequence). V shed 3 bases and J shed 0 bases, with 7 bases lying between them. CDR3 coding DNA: TGTGCCAGCAGCTGGGCGATCTCTGGGGCCAACGTCCTGACTTTC. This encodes CASSWAISGANVLTF.

The CDR3 here is CASSFHHKDRRLQETQYF. As DNA, the CDR3 is TGTGCCAGCAGCTTCCACCACAAGGACAGGAGGCTCCAAGAGACCCAGTACTTC. V gene TRBV7-9 combines with J gene TRBJ2-5; 7 bases fit TRBD1. V dropped 3 bases and J dropped 1; count of bases not matched to a gene: 14. The CDR3 has 18 amino acids. The germline V gene encodes CDR1 SEHNR and CDR2 FQNEAQ (reference sequence).

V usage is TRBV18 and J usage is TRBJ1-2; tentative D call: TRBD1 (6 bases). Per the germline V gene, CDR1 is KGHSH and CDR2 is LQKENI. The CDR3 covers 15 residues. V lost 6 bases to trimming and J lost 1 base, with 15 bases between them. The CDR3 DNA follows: TGTGCCAGCTCTAGAGTTCAGGGGATTAACTATGGCTACACCTTC. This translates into CASSRVQGINYGYTF.

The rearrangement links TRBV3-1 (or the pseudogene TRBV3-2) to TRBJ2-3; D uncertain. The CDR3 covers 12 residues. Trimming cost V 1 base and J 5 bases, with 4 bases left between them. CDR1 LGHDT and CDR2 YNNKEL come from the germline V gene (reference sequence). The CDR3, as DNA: TGTGCCAGCAGCCAAGGAGGAGATACGCAGTATTTT. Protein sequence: CASSQGGDTQYF.

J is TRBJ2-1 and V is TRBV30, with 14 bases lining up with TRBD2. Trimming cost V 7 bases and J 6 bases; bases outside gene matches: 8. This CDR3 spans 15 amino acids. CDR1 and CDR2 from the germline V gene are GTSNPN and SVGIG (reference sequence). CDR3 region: CASNVGLAGGNEQFF. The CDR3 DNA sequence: TGTGCCTCGAACGTAGGACTAGCGGGGGGCAATGAGCAGTTCTTC.